These 21 T cell receptor beta chains originate from one sample sequenced in a study of blood T cell repertoires in COVID-19. Clones were read by immunoSEQ multiplex PCR, and TCRdb kept only the in-frame ones, dropping some. Of 280,000 or so clones listed, over 75% are singletons. Sequencing was carried out using PBMCs or T cells enriched from blood (not recorded which). The receptors stem from a young man who had recovered from COVID-19.

The chain employs TRBV7-2 and TRBJ1-2; 7 bases are shared with TRBD1. CDR1 is SGHTA, CDR2 FQGNSA, per germline. This CDR3 comprises 17 residues. The trim removed 1 base at V and 3 bases at J, leaving 11 bases unmatched. The CDR3: CASSLVFGTDKDYGYTF. The CDR3 region has the DNA TGTGCCAGCAGCTTAGTTTTCGGGACAGACAAAGACTATGGCTACACCTTC.

The V and J genes are TRBV6-5 and TRBJ1-1; D is uncertain. Per the germline V gene, CDR1 is MNHEY and CDR2 is SVGAGI. The V end was cut by 6 bases, the J end by 6 bases, with 11 bases between. This CDR3 has 12 amino acids. CDR3 in DNA: TGTGCCAGCAGCCGCCGGGTTCCTGAAGCTTTCTTT. Translating it yields CASSRRVPEAFF.

The rearrangement links TRBV14 to TRBJ2-7; 8 bases match TRBD1. V shed 4 bases, J shed 3 bases, and the junction held 5 bases outside the gene matches. Per germline, CDR1 SGHDN and CDR2 FVKESK. CDR3 length: 14 amino acids. CDR3 nucleotide sequence: TGTGCCAGCAGCCGGGACAGGTCCATCTACGAGCAGTACTTC. Translation: CASSRDRSIYEQYF.

This chain links TRBV7-9 with TRBJ2-4; 8 nucleotides line up with TRBD1. After removal of 0 bases from V and 8 bases from J, the junction contained 9 bases not matched to a gene. The V gene's germline CDR1 is SEHNR and CDR2 FQNEAQ (reference sequence). CDR3 length: 16 amino acids. This CDR3 is CASSLASGGNRDIQYF. In DNA, the CDR3 is TGTGCCAGCAGCTTAGCCTCAGGGGGCAATCGGGACATTCAGTACTTC. The full variable domain, completed using reference TRBV7-9 and TRBJ2-4, is DTGVSQNPRHKITKRGQNVTFRCDPISEHNRLYWYRQTLGQGPEFLTYFQNEAQLEKSRLLSDRFSAERPKGSFSTLEIQRTEQGDSAMYLCASSLASGGNRDIQYFGAGTRLSVL.

The CDR3 nucleotides are TGTGCCAGCAGTGACGGCCATGACAGGGGGGACACTGAAGCTTTCTTT. Protein product: CASSDGHDRGDTEAFF. V gene TRBV6-4 combines with J gene TRBJ1-1; 9 nucleotides line up with TRBD1. This CDR3 contains 16 residues. The germline V gene encodes CDR1 MRHNA and CDR2 SNTAGT. Germline trimming cut 2 bases from V and 3 bases from J; bases unmatched to any gene: 7.

The chain couples TRBV7-9 to TRBJ1-6; TRBD1 matches at 10 bases. Germline lookup yields CDR1 SEHNR and CDR2 FQNEAQ (reference sequence). V gave up 1 base and J gave up 10 bases; unmatched junction bases: 4. This CDR3 region has 15 residues. This chain's CDR3 is CASSLGQGAYSPLHF. The CDR3 region has the DNA TGTGCCAGCAGCTTAGGACAGGGGGCTTACTCACCCCTCCACTTT. Combining the CDR3 with reference TRBV7-9 and TRBJ1-6 gives the whole variable domain DTGVSQNPRHKITKRGQNVTFRCDPISEHNRLYWYRQTLGQGPEFLTYFQNEAQLEKSRLLSDRFSAERPKGSFSTLEIQRTEQGDSAMYLCASSLGQGAYSPLHFGNGTRLTVT.

The chain has TRBV6-2 or TRBV6-3 and TRBJ2-1; 10 bases fit TRBD2. V lost 6 bases, J lost 6 bases, and 8 bases stayed unmatched. CDR3 size: 15 residues. CDR1 and CDR2 from the germline V gene are MNHEY and SVGEGT. CDR3 in amino acids: CASSLLAGALNEQFF. Here the CDR3 DNA reads TGTGCCAGCAGCCTCCTAGCGGGGGCCCTCAATGAGCAGTTCTTC.

As concerns this clone: A single base separates this from a much larger clone, so it may be a read error. J is TRBJ2-1 and V is TRBV6-4; 11 nucleotides align to TRBD2. Germline V CDR1 and CDR2: MRHNA, SNTAGT. The trim removed 3 bases at V and 3 bases at J, leaving 1 base unmatched. There are 15 residues in the CDR3. In nucleotides, the CDR3 is TGTGCCAGCAGTGAGCTAGCGGGGGGCTACAATGAGCAGTTCTTC. Residues: CASSELAGGYNEQFF.

The genes are TRBV5-1 and TRBJ1-1, with 9 bases fitting TRBD1. V shed 2 bases, J shed 4 bases, and the junction held 9 bases outside the gene matches. CDR3 size: 16 residues. Per germline, CDR1 SGHRS and CDR2 YFSETQ. CDR3 in DNA: TGCGCCAGCAGCTTACGACAGGGACAGGGCTCCACTGAAGCTTTCTTT. It is translated as CASSLRQGQGSTEAFF.

The chain uses TRBV5-5 and TRBJ2-7; 8 nucleotides match TRBD1. After removal of 0 bases from V and 5 bases from J, the junction contained 7 bases not matched to a gene. The CDR3 loop spans 15 amino acids. Germline V CDR1 and CDR2: SGHKS, YYEKEE (reference sequence). CDR3 sequence: CASSLVQGGMDEQYF. The CDR3 DNA reads TGTGCCAGCAGCTTGGTACAGGGGGGTATGGACGAGCAGTACTTC.

This rearrangement joins TRBV5-6 to TRBJ2-5; weak D call: TRBD1 (6 bases). The germline gives CDR1 SGHDT, CDR2 YYEEEE. V dropped 5 bases and J dropped 6 bases, with 14 bases sitting between them. The CDR3 loop spans 13 amino acids. The chain's CDR3 is CASRYTGWKTQYF. In nucleotides, the CDR3 is TGTGCCAGCAGATACACAGGGTGGAAGACCCAGTACTTC.

The rearrangement uses TRBV2 and TRBJ2-2; 11 bases fit TRBD1. The V gene's germline CDR1 is SNHLY and CDR2 FYNNEI. CDR3 length: 15 amino acids. With 3 bases clipped from V and 10 bases from J, the junction kept 7 bases outside the gene matches. DNA for the CDR3: TGTGCCAGCAGTGACTGGGACAGGGGGGGCGAGGAGCTGTTTTTT. Its translation is CASSDWDRGGEELFF.

The V call is TRBV7-8, the J call TRBJ1-1, with 7 bases identical to TRBD1. Per germline, CDR1 SGHVS and CDR2 FQNEAQ. There are 12 residues in the CDR3. V lost 3 bases to trimming and J lost 8 bases; unmatched junction nucleotides: 3. CDR3 coding DNA: TGTGCCAGCAGCTTGGGGACAGTCGAAGCTTTCTTT. Translated: CASSLGTVEAFF. The whole variable domain, remainder taken from reference TRBV7-8 and TRBJ1-1, is GAGVSQSPRYKVAKRGQDVALRCDPISGHVSLFWYQQALGQGPEFLTYFQNEAQLDKSGLPSDRFFAERPEGSVSTLKIQRTQQEDSAVYLCASSLGTVEAFFGQGTRLTVV.

The V and J genes are TRBV4-1 and TRBJ2-7; 7 nucleotides align to TRBD1. CDR1 and CDR2 (germline): MGHRA, YSYEKL. There are 15 residues in the CDR3. V was pared by 4 bases and J by 3 bases, with 9 bases of the junction left unmatched. The chain's CDR3 is CASSLYDRVFYEQYF. CDR3 sequence (DNA): TGCGCCAGCAGCCTATATGACAGGGTCTTCTACGAGCAGTACTTC.

This sequence joins TRBV2 and TRBJ1-1; D unresolved. This CDR3 is built from 14 residues. The V gene's germline CDR1 is SNHLY and CDR2 FYNNEI. Trimming took off 2 bases at V and 3 bases at J, with 10 bases between the two ends. CDR3 nucleotide sequence: TGTGCCAGCAGTGAATCCCCCCGGGACACTGAAGCTTTCTTT. Its translation: CASSESPRDTEAFF.

The V call is TRBV5-1, the J call TRBJ1-5; no clear D. Looked up from germline, CDR1 is SGHRS and CDR2 is YFSETQ. The CDR3 has 15 amino acids. Trimming left V 4 bases short and J 7 bases short, with 18 bases between. The CDR3 coding sequence is TGCGCCAGCAGCCTGGGAGCAGGTCCTGGGCAGCCCCAGCATTTT. This codes for CASSLGAGPGQPQHF.

The chain couples TRBV5-4 to TRBJ1-2, with D tentatively TRBD1 (5 bases). The CDR3 contains 12 residues. Trimming took 5 bases from V and 8 from J, leaving 13 bases between them. From germline, CDR1 is SGHNT and CDR2 YYREEE (reference sequence). CDR3 amino acids: CASSPGVGGYTF. CDR3 bases: TGTGCCAGCAGTCCGGGGGTTGGAGGCTACACCTTC.

This clone was seen a single time. V usage is TRBV5-1 and J usage is TRBJ2-2, with a weak D call TRBD2 (5 bases). CDR1 and CDR2 from the germline V gene are SGHRS and YFSETQ. Trimming left V 0 bases short and J 2 bases short, with 8 bases between. This CDR3 comprises 15 residues. CDR3 coding DNA: TGCGCCAGCAGCTTGGTCGCGGGTAACACCGGGGAGCTGTTTTTT. This gives the protein CASSLVAGNTGELFF.

The chain links TRBV5-6 to TRBJ2-2, with TRBD1 identical over 12 bases. CDR1 and CDR2 from the germline V gene are SGHDT and YYEEEE. V was pared by 4 bases and J by 8 bases, with 9 bases of the junction left unmatched. The CDR3 has 16 amino acids. The CDR3 DNA reads as TGTGCCAGCAGCGCGGGGACAGGGGGCGCCACGGGGGAGCTGTTTTTT. Protein: CASSAGTGGATGELFF. The full variable domain, in which reference TRBV5-6 and TRBJ2-2 provide the parts outside the CDR3, is DAGVTQSPTHLIKTRGQQVTLRCSPKSGHDTVSWYQQALGQGPQFIFQYYEEEERQRGNFPDRFSGHQFPNYSSELNVNALLLGDSALYLCASSAGTGGATGELFFGEGSRLTVL.

The chain links TRBV7-2 to TRBJ2-5; the D gene is possibly TRBD2 (6 bases). V lost 5 bases and J 4 bases, leaving 11 bases between the germline ends. Per germline, CDR1 SGHTA and CDR2 FQGNSA. The CDR3 totals 13 residues. As DNA, the CDR3 is TGTGCCAGCAGCGCTGACGGGGGAGAGACCCAGTACTTC. Residues: CASSADGGETQYF. Complete variable domain (other parts from reference TRBV7-2 and TRBJ2-5): GAGVSQSPSNKVTEKGKDVELRCDPISGHTALYWYRQSLGQGLEFLIYFQGNSAPDKSGLPSDRFSAERTGGSVSTLTIQRTQQEDSAVYLCASSADGGETQYFGPGTRLLVL.

The J gene is TRBJ2-5, the V gene TRBV10-1; D gene unclear. The germline gives CDR1 WNHNN, CDR2 SYGVQD (reference sequence). V lost 6 bases and J 4 bases, leaving 15 bases between the germline ends. The CDR3 runs to 14 residues. The CDR3 region has the DNA TGCGCCAGCAGCCCAACCCTTCTAGGAGAGACCCAGTACTTC. Protein product: CASSPTLLGETQYF.